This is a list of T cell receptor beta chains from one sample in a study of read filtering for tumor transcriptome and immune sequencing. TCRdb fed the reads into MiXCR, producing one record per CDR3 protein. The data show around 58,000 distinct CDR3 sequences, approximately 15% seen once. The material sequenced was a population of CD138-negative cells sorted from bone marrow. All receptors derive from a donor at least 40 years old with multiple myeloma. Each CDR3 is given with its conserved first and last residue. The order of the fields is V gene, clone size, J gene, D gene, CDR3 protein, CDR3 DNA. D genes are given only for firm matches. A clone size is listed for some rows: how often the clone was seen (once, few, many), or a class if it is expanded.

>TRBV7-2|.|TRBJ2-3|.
CASSLTGTSDTQYF
TGTGCCAGCAGCTTAACGGGAACATCAGATACGCAGTATTTT
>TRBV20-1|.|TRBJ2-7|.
CSARVGAGGQYF
TGCAGTGCTAGAGTCGGAGCAGGCGGGCAGTACTTC
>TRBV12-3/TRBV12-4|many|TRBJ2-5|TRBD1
CASSYRGWETQYF
TGTGCCAGCAGTTACAGGGGCTGGGAGACCCAGTACTTC
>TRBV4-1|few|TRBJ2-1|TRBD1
CASRRGPYNEQFF
TGCGCCAGCAGGAGGGGGCCATACAATGAGCAGTTCTTC
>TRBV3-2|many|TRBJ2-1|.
CASSSSGSSYNEQFF
TGTGCCAGCAGCTCGTCGGGGAGTTCCTACAATGAGCAGTTCTTC
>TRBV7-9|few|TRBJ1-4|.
CASSLDNGNLGEKLFF
TGTGCCAGCAGCTTAGATAATGGGAATCTTGGAGAAAAACTGTTTTTT
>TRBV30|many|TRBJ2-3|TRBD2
CAWSMGGREDTQYF
TGTGCCTGGAGTATGGGAGGGAGGGAAGATACGCAGTATTTT
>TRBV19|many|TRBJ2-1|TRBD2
CASNIDAGLAGHNEQFF
TGTGCCAGTAATATAGACGCGGGACTAGCGGGACACAATGAGCAGTTCTTC
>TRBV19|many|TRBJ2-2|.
CASSIVQGYTGELFF
TGTGCCAGTAGTATAGTCCAAGGGTACACCGGGGAGCTGTTTTTT
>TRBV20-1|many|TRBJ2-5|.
CSARARLDGETQYF
TGCAGTGCTAGAGCTCGACTAGACGGCGAGACCCAGTACTTC
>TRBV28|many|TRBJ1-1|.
CVSTDEKGFTEAFF
TGTGTCAGCACCGACGAGAAGGGGTTCACTGAAGCTTTCTTT
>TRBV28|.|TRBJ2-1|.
CASGSPNEQFF
TGTGCCAGCGGGAGCCCCAATGAGCAGTTCTTC
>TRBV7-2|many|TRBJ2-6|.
CASIYGLSGANVLTF
TGTGCCAGCATCTATGGCCTCTCTGGGGCCAACGTCCTGACTTTC
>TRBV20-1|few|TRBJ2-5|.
CSAGGLGTQYF
TGCAGTGCCGGAGGATTGGGGACCCAGTACTTC
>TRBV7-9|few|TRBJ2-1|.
CASSLNLRQSSYNEQFF
TGTGCCAGCAGCTTAAATTTGCGGCAGAGCTCCTACAATGAGCAGTTCTTC
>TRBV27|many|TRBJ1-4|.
CASSLFRGDEKLFF
TGTGCCAGCAGTTTATTCCGGGGAGATGAAAAACTGTTTTTT
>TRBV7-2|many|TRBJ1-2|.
CASSFEGGYRYTF
TGTGCCAGCAGCTTTGAAGGGGGGTATCGCTACACCTTC
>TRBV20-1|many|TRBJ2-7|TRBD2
CSARPLGGLAVSYEQYF
TGCAGTGCTAGACCCTTAGGGGGACTAGCGGTATCCTACGAGCAGTACTTC
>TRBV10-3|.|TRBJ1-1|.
CAISGEGNTEAFF
TGTGCCATCAGTGGAGAAGGAAACACTGAAGCTTTCTTT
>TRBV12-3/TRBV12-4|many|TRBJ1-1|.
CASSPRVTMNTEAFF
TGTGCCAGCAGTCCTCGGGTGACCATGAACACTGAAGCTTTCTTT
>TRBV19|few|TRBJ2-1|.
CASSITATYNEQFF
TGTGCCAGTAGTATAACAGCCACCTACAATGAGCAGTTCTTC
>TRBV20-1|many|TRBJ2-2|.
CSARENTGELFF
TGCAGTGCTAGAGAGAACACCGGGGAGCTGTTTTTT
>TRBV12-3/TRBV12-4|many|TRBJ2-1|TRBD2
CASRSGSVNEQFF
TGTGCCAGCCGTAGCGGGAGTGTCAATGAGCAGTTCTTC
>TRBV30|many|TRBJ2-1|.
CAWDQLRLGEQFF
TGTGCCTGGGACCAGTTACGGCTCGGTGAGCAGTTCTTC
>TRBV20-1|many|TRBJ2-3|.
CSARDPASTDTQYF
TGCAGTGCTAGAGATCCAGCTAGCACAGATACGCAGTATTTT
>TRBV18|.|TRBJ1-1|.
CASSPPVRGEAFF
TGTGCCAGCTCACCACCGGTACGGGGTGAAGCTTTCTTT
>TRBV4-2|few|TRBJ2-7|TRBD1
CASSREMTGGSYEQYF
TGTGCCAGCAGCCGAGAAATGACAGGGGGCTCCTACGAGCAGTACTTC
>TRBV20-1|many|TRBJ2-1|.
CSANLGRSGDDEQFF
TGCAGTGCTAACCTCGGGAGAAGCGGTGACGATGAGCAGTTCTTC
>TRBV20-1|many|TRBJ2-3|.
CSARDPGIASTDTQYF
TGCAGTGCTAGAGACCCGGGAATTGCTAGCACAGATACGCAGTATTTT